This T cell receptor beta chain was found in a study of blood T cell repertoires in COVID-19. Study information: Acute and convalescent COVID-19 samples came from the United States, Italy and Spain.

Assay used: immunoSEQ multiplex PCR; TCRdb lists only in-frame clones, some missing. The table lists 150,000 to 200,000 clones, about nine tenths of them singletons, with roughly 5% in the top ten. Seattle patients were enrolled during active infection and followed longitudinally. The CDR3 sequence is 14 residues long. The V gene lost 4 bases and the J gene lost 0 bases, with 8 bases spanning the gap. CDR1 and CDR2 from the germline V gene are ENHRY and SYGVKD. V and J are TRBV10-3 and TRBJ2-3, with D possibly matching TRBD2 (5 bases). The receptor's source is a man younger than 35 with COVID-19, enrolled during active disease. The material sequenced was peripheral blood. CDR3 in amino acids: CAISGERSTDTQYF. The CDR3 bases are TGTGCCATCAGTGGGGAGAGGAGCACAGATACGCAGTATTTT.